The 27 T cell receptor beta chains in this list originate from one sample, sequenced in a study of beta chain features in type 1 diabetes. The entirety of the isolated RNA underwent reverse transcription, so expressed TCRB transcripts were sequenced. The table came from immunoSEQ multiplex PCR; TCRdb's copy has only in-frame clones and leaves some out. The sample records about 140,000 clones, about 7.1% being singletons. Input material: central memory CD4+ T cells from blood. These receptors all come from a young woman in good health.

This clone was seen a few times. J is TRBJ2-1 and V is TRBV2; TRBD2 matches 8 bases. With 5 bases clipped from V and 7 bases from J, the junction kept 10 bases outside the gene matches. Germline assignment: CDR1 SNHLY and CDR2 FYNNEI. This CDR3 is built from 15 residues. CDR3 region: CASSLQREWLNEQFF. The CDR3 coding sequence is TGTGCCAGCAGTCTTCAGCGGGAGTGGTTGAATGAGCAGTTCTTC.

The CDR3 loop reads CASNQDRGQSYGYTF. The DNA for the CDR3 is TGCGCCAGCAACCAGGACAGGGGGCAATCCTATGGCTACACCTTC. The chain couples TRBV4-3 to TRBJ1-2; 11 bases are a match to TRBD1. The V and J ends lost 7 bases and 4 bases, in that order; junction bases with no gene match: 8. Germline V CDR1 and CDR2: LGHNA, YSLEER. The CDR3 runs 15 residues.

The chain uses TRBV29-1 and TRBJ2-1; D may be TRBD1 (6 bases). The CDR3 runs 14 residues. CDR1 is SQVTM and CDR2 is ANQGSEA in the germline V gene. This chain's CDR3 is CSSRTVSSYNEQFF. In DNA form, the CDR3 reads TGCAGTTCGAGGACAGTGAGCTCCTACAATGAGCAGTTCTTC.

CDR3 protein: CASSLEGTEYGYTF. In nucleotides, the CDR3 is TGTGCCAGCAGCTTAGAGGGGACAGAATATGGCTACACCTTC. The J gene is TRBJ1-2, the V gene TRBV7-9, with TRBD1 identical over 7 bases. CDR3 length equals 14 residues. Germline V gene sequence: CDR1 SEHNR, CDR2 FQNEAQ (reference sequence). J gave up 5 bases and V 1 base, and 4 bases lay outside the gene matches.

This clone was counted only a few times. The chain links TRBV4-3 to TRBJ2-1; 9 nucleotides agree with TRBD1. CDR3 length equals 18 residues. In germline, CDR1 is LGHNA, CDR2 YSLEER. Trimming at V came to 3 bases and at J to 7 bases, leaving 16 bases not matched to a gene. The CDR3 DNA follows: TGCGCCAGCAGCCACCACGCCGTACCGGGACAGGGAGTAAATGAGCAGTTCTTC. This encodes CASSHHAVPGQGVNEQFF.

This clone was seen a handful of times. V gene TRBV7-2 combines with J gene TRBJ2-2, with D maybe TRBD1 (5 bases). The V gene lost 2 bases and the J gene lost 5 bases, with 6 bases spanning the gap. Germline-derived CDR1 and CDR2 are SGHTA and FQGNSA. The CDR3 is 13 residues long. The CDR3 DNA reads as TGTGCCAGCAGCTTAAAGGGGACCGGGGAGCTGTTTTTT. Translation gives CASSLKGTGELFF.

This chain joins TRBV2 and TRBJ2-2; maybe TRBD2 (5 bases). The CDR3 has 15 amino acids. V was trimmed by 7 bases and J by 7 bases, leaving 19 bases between them. CDR1 is SNHLY, CDR2 FYNNEI, per germline. The CDR3 reads CASKTGSRGSGELFF. DNA for the CDR3: TGTGCCAGCAAAACGGGTTCACGAGGGAGCGGGGAGCTGTTTTTT.

The rearrangement links TRBV4-2 to TRBJ2-3; 7 positions match TRBD2. The CDR3 contains 16 residues. V shed 0 bases and J 7 bases; nucleotides not matched to a gene: 10. CDR1 is LGHNA and CDR2 is YNFKEQ in the germline V gene. CDR3 in DNA: TGTGCCAGCAGCCAAGAACTGGGCGGGAGCGTGAATACGCAGTATTTT. It is translated as CASSQELGGSVNTQYF.

This clone was counted a few times. This chain connects TRBV2 to TRBJ2-2; no definite D call. This CDR3 contains 13 residues. Germline V gene sequence: CDR1 SNHLY, CDR2 FYNNEI. With 4 bases removed from V and 7 bases from J, the gap between germline ends came to 10 bases. Written as DNA, the CDR3 is TGTGCCAGCAGTGCGCTCCCCGGCGGGGAGCTGTTTTTT. Its translation is CASSALPGGELFF.

There are a few counts of this clone. V usage is TRBV28 and J usage is TRBJ1-1; TRBD1 matches 9 bases. The CDR3 sequence is 12 residues long. Germline loops: CDR1 MDHEN, CDR2 SYDVKM. With 6 bases clipped from V and 8 bases from J, the junction kept 4 bases outside the gene matches. CDR3 sequence reads: CASRLQGAEAFF. CDR3 nucleotide sequence: TGTGCCAGCAGGTTACAGGGGGCGGAAGCTTTCTTT.

The chain is built from TRBV6-6 and TRBJ1-2; D may be TRBD1 (5 bases). V was clipped by 6 bases and J by 7 bases, with 15 bases between them. CDR3 length equals 13 residues. CDR1 and CDR2 from the germline V gene are MNHNY and SVGAGI (reference sequence). The chain's CDR3 is CASSPDIMAGYTF. The CDR3 coding sequence is TGTGCCAGCAGCCCGGACATAATGGCTGGCTACACCTTC.

The V call is TRBV7-9, the J call TRBJ2-5, with 8 bases identical to TRBD1. Germline V gene lookup returns CDR1 SEHNR and CDR2 FQNEAQ (reference sequence). The trim removed 5 bases at V and 5 bases at J, leaving 10 bases unmatched. The CDR3 is 15 residues long. DNA of the CDR3: TGTGCCAGCAGCCTCGACAGGGGTATTGCGGAGACCCAGTACTTC. This translates into CASSLDRGIAETQYF.

This clone has only a few counts. The V call is TRBV6-1, the J call TRBJ1-2, with TRBD1 matching 7 bases. J gave up 4 bases and V 7 bases, and 9 bases lay outside the gene matches. From germline, CDR1 is MNHNS and CDR2 SASEGT. The CDR3 is 14 residues long. CDR3 sequence reads: CASKSGTDVYGYTF. The CDR3, as DNA: TGTGCCAGCAAGTCAGGGACAGATGTCTATGGCTACACCTTC.

The rearrangement uses TRBV6-1 and TRBJ2-7; tentative D call: TRBD1 (5 bases). This CDR3 is 14 amino acids long. CDR1 and CDR2 (germline): MNHNS, SASEGT. Trimming removed 8 bases at V and 4 bases at J, with 18 bases between. CDR3: CASLNMAGPYEQYF. The CDR3, as DNA: TGTGCCAGCCTTAACATGGCAGGGCCTTACGAGCAGTACTTC.

This clone was seen repeatedly, ten times or more. The chain links TRBV6-5 to TRBJ2-1; D is unresolved. This CDR3 is built from 14 residues. The germline V and J ends were trimmed by 3 bases and 8 bases, with 14 bases remaining between them. In germline, CDR1 is MNHEY, CDR2 SVGAGI. CDR3 coding DNA: TGTGCCAGCAGTTATCGAGCCGCCCGGGATGAGCAGTTCTTC. This gives the protein CASSYRAARDEQFF.

Ten or more counts support this clone. V gene TRBV7-9 combines with J gene TRBJ1-2; D possibly corresponds to TRBD1 (6 bases). Germline V gene data show CDR1 as SEHNR and CDR2 as FQNEAQ (reference sequence). Deletions cut 1 base from V and 8 bases from J, with 14 bases between. The CDR3 totals 14 residues. The CDR3 bases are TGTGCCAGCAGCTTAGGAGGGGGATCGGGCGGCTACACCTTC. Translating it yields CASSLGGGSGGYTF.

The genes are TRBV29-1 and TRBJ1-5; maybe TRBD1 (6 bases). Germline CDR1 and CDR2: SQVTM and ANQGSEA. There are 13 residues in the CDR3. Trimming removed 6 bases from V and 6 bases from J, with 15 bases in between. In DNA form, the CDR3 reads TGCAGCGTGGGAGCAGGGGCAAGTCAGCCCCAGCATTTT. It is translated as CSVGAGASQPQHF.

This clone was seen more than once but under ten times. This CDR3 is also generated by other DNA sequences in the sample. The rearrangement uses TRBV19 and TRBJ2-1, with 9 bases matching TRBD2. CDR1 and CDR2 from the germline V gene are LNHDA and SQIVND (reference sequence). V lost 7 bases and J lost 4; bases outside the gene matches: 5. This CDR3 is 14 amino acids long. CDR3 sequence reads: CASTPGLAYNEQFF. CDR3 coding DNA: TGTGCCAGTACCCCTGGACTAGCGTACAATGAGCAGTTCTTC. The full variable domain, completed using reference TRBV19 and TRBJ2-1, is DGGITQSPKYLFRKEGQNVTLSCEQNLNHDAMYWYRQDPGQGLRLIYYSQIVNDFQKGDIAEGYSVSREKKESFPLTVTSAQKNPTAFYLCASTPGLAYNEQFFGPGTRLTVL.

This clone was recorded many times. The CDR3 region is CASSQQGATEAFF. The CDR3 coding sequence is TGTGCCAGCAGTCAACAGGGGGCCACTGAAGCTTTCTTT. The chain links TRBV6-5 to TRBJ1-1; 9 bases fit TRBD1. In germline, CDR1 is MNHEY, CDR2 SVGAGI. The CDR3 sequence is 13 residues long. Trimming at V came to 5 bases and at J to 4 bases, leaving 2 bases not matched to a gene.

This clone has only a few counts. CDR3 nucleotide sequence: TGTGCCAGCAGCCCTCAACATAGCGGGAGGGGGAATGAGCAGTTCTTC. Its translation: CASSPQHSGRGNEQFF. The rearrangement uses TRBV4-2 and TRBJ2-1; 11 nucleotides match TRBD2. The V and J ends lost 4 bases and 7 bases, in that order; junction bases with no gene match: 9. The CDR3 extends over 16 amino acids. The germline V gene has CDR1 LGHNA and CDR2 YNFKEQ.

The chain recombines TRBV9 with TRBJ1-4; 9 bases line up with TRBD1. This CDR3 spans 15 amino acids. Germline V gives CDR1 SGDLS, CDR2 YYNGEE. Trimming cost V 3 bases and J 3 bases; bases outside gene matches: 3. The CDR3 region is CASSATGGSNEKLFF. CDR3 DNA sequence: TGTGCCAGCAGCGCAACAGGGGGCTCTAATGAAAAACTGTTTTTT.

This clone appeared a few times. This chain uses TRBV19 with TRBJ2-2; tentative D call: TRBD2 (6 bases). Germline V gene lookup returns CDR1 LNHDA and CDR2 SQIVND (reference sequence). V was clipped by 4 bases and J by 0 bases, with 9 bases between them. The CDR3 consists of 15 residues. CDR3 sequence reads: CASSTGSSNTGELFF. DNA of the CDR3: TGTGCCAGTAGTACCGGGAGCTCGAACACCGGGGAGCTGTTTTTT.

This clone has more than one count but fewer than ten. This chain connects TRBV19 to TRBJ2-1; 10 bases map to TRBD2. CDR3 length: 16 amino acids. Germline V lookup: CDR1 LNHDA, CDR2 SQIVND (reference sequence). Germline trimming cut 4 bases from V and 3 bases from J; bases unmatched to any gene: 6. Here the CDR3 reads CASSNRLAGFYNEQFF. In DNA form, the CDR3 reads TGTGCCAGTAGTAACCGACTAGCGGGTTTCTACAATGAGCAGTTCTTC.

This clone has just a few counts. The rearrangement joins TRBV28 to TRBJ1-4; maybe TRBD1 (6 bases). The germline V gene encodes CDR1 MDHEN and CDR2 SYDVKM. V dropped 6 bases and J dropped 8 bases, with 19 bases sitting between them. The CDR3 extends over 15 amino acids. CDR3 residues: CASSPYREGYEKLFF. CDR3 DNA: TGTGCCAGCAGCCCCTACAGGGAGGGTTACGAAAAACTGTTTTTT.

V is TRBV15 and J is TRBJ2-5; tentative D call: TRBD1 (6 bases). The germline V and J ends were trimmed by 0 bases and 1 base, with 6 bases remaining between them. Per germline, CDR1 LNHNV and CDR2 YYDKDF (reference sequence). This CDR3 is 14 amino acids long. Here the CDR3 DNA reads TGTGCCACCAGCAGAGAGACAGGCCAAGAGACCCAGTACTTC. The encoded protein is CATSRETGQETQYF.

There are many counts of this clone. The V and J genes are TRBV23-1 and TRBJ2-7, with 8 bases lining up with TRBD1. TRBV23-1 is annotated as an ORF whose role is uncertain. V lost 6 bases to trimming and J lost 0 bases; unmatched junction nucleotides: 7. The length of the CDR3 is 15 residues. In DNA form, the CDR3 reads TGCGCCAGCAGCCCGAGCGACAGGGGCTCCTACGAGCAGTACTTC. It codes for CASSPSDRGSYEQYF.

This clone was detected many times. This chain uses TRBV18 with TRBJ2-5; no clear D. The CDR3 has 11 residues. Trimming left V 5 bases short and J 2 bases short, with 3 bases between. Looked up from germline, CDR1 is KGHSH and CDR2 is LQKENI. The CDR3 DNA is TGTGCCAGCTCATCGCAAGAGACCCAGTACTTC. Its translation is CASSSQETQYF.